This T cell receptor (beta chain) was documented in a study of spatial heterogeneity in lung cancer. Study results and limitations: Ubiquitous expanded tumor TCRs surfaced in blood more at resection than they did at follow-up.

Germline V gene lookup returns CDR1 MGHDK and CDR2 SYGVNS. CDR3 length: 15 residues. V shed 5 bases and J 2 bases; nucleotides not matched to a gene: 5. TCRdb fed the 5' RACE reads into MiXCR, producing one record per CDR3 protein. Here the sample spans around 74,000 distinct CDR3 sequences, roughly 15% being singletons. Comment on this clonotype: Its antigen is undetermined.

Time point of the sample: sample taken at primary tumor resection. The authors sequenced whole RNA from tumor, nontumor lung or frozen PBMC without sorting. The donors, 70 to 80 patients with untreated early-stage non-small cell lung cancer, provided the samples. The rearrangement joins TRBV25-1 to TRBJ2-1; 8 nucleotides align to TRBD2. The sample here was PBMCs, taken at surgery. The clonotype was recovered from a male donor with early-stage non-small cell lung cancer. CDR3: CASSRAGGAYNEQFF. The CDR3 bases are TGTGCCAGCAGTCGGGCGGGAGGAGCCTACAATGAGCAGTTCTTC.